What follows are 12 T cell receptor beta chains derived from one specimen sequenced in a study of blood T cells in healthy people across ages (dated by TCRdb to 2015 to 2017). Library prep was done by 5' RACE. Instrument on record: Illumina HiSeq 2500. A second about 7 to 11 cycle PCR used a sample-barcoded 5' primer and a J-beta primer mix. TCRdb reanalyzed the raw reads on its own, using fastp at Q25 for trimming and MiXCR for clone calling, and kept in-frame beta chains. CDR3 protein sequences are deduplicated, and each keeps its most common genes and DNA. The sample records 1 million or so distinct CDR3 sequences, 45% of which are singletons. Of the sample, approximately 19% is held by the ten largest clones. The source material was blood. Source of these receptors: a woman aged 60-70 years in good health.

This clonotype was detected a few times. This rearrangement joins TRBV29-1 to TRBJ1-2, with 8 positions matching TRBD1. The germline CDR1 and CDR2 sequences are SQVTM and ANQGSEA. The CDR3 covers 13 residues. Trimming at V came to 5 bases and at J to 7 bases, leaving 9 bases not matched to a gene. CDR3 bases: TGCAGCGTTAATGACAGGGGAGTAATTGGCTACACCTTC. Translation gives CSVNDRGVIGYTF. The variable domain in full, with the rest retrieved from reference TRBV29-1 and TRBJ1-2, is SAVISQKPSRDICQRGTSLTIQCQVDSQVTMMFWYRQQPGQSLTLIATANQGSEATYESGFVIDKFPISRPNLTFSTLTVSNMSPEDSSIYLCSVNDRGVIGYTFGSGTRLTVV.

This clonotype appeared many times. At one of its ends the junction is not consistent with the germline gene, which may arise from a read error. The rearrangement joins TRBV5-1 to TRBJ2-7; 7 positions match TRBD1. CDR3 length equals 15 residues. CDR1 SGHRS and CDR2 YFSETQ come from the germline V gene. The CDR3 region is CASSPGTASSYEQYF. The CDR3 nucleotides read TGTGCCAGCAGCCCTGGGACAGCGAGCTCCTACGAGCAGTACTTC.

CDR3 DNA: TGTGCCAGCAGCCTACTAGCAAAACTAGCCGAGCAGTACTTC. Translated, it gives CASSLLAKLAEQYF. The rearrangement links TRBV11-1 to TRBJ2-4; D is possibly TRBD2 (6 bases). The last part of the DNA fits TRBJ2-7 better; the J call may be wrong. Germline V lookup: CDR1 SGHAT, CDR2 FQDESV (reference sequence). The CDR3 loop spans 14 amino acids.

This clonotype appeared a few times. The rearrangement links TRBV27 to TRBJ2-5, with D possibly matching TRBD1 (6 bases). Germline-derived CDR1 and CDR2 are MNHEY and SMNVEV (reference sequence). The CDR3 is 13 residues long. Trimming removed 6 bases from V and 11 bases from J, with 19 bases in between. DNA for the CDR3: TGTGCCAGCAGACAGGGTTGGAAGTTTGAGCAGTACTTC. Amino acids: CASRQGWKFEQYF.

V is TRBV29-1 and J is TRBJ1-3; D remains unclear. CDR3 length: 15 amino acids. Between the trimmed V and J ends, which lost 4 bases and 0 bases, there was a span of 13 bases. Germline-derived CDR1 and CDR2 are SQVTM and ANQGSEA. CDR3 coding DNA: TGCAGCGTTGTGGCCAGAGGAGGCTCTGGAAACACCATATATTTT. It translates to CSVVARGGSGNTIYF. Combining the CDR3 with reference TRBV29-1 and TRBJ1-3 gives the whole variable domain SAVISQKPSRDICQRGTSLTIQCQVDSQVTMMFWYRQQPGQSLTLIATANQGSEATYESGFVIDKFPISRPNLTFSTLTVSNMSPEDSSIYLCSVVARGGSGNTIYFGEGSWLTVV.

This clonotype was recorded many times. This sequence joins TRBV10-2 and TRBJ2-1, with 10 bases identical to TRBD2. CDR3 length equals 14 residues. Germline V gene sequence: CDR1 WSHSY, CDR2 SAAADI. Trimming removed 7 bases from V and 8 bases from J; junction bases left unmatched: 8. Here the CDR3 reads CASKRSGRGDEQFF. DNA of the CDR3: TGCGCCAGCAAAAGGAGCGGGAGGGGAGATGAGCAGTTCTTC.

V and J are TRBV7-8 and TRBJ1-2; no firm D call. This CDR3 has 14 amino acids. With 8 bases removed from V and 8 bases from J, the gap between germline ends came to 21 bases. Germline loops: CDR1 SGHVS, CDR2 FQNEAQ. Written as DNA, the CDR3 is TGTGCCAGCGAGAGGCGGCGCGTAGGGAAGGGCTACACCTTC. It codes for CASERRRVGKGYTF.

Concerning this clonotype itself: At one boundary the junction diverges from the germline segment, which might be a read error. This chain links TRBV20-1 with TRBJ1-4; D is ambiguous. Germline V CDR1 and CDR2: DFQATT, SNEGSKA (reference sequence). The CDR3 consists of 15 residues. CDR3 loop: CSAGDLTSSSEKLFF. The CDR3 bases are TGCAGTGCTGGAGATCTGACGAGTTCATCTGAAAAACTGTTTTTT.

Regarding this clonotype: A much more abundant neighbour one base away suggests this may be a read error. The chain links TRBV20-1 to TRBJ2-1, with D perhaps matching TRBD1 (5 bases). The J call may be wrong; the DNA end is better matched by TRBJ2-7. The CDR3 spans 16 residues. From germline, CDR1 is DFQATT and CDR2 SNEGSKA (reference sequence). CDR3 DNA: TGCAGTGCTAGAGATCTGGGCAGGGAACTCTTCAATGAGCAGTACTTC. Translated, it gives CSARDLGRELFNEQYF.

This clonotype was seen a few times. CDR3 amino acids: CASSPQTSAIETQYF. The DNA of the CDR3 is TGTGCCAGCAGCCCCCAGACTAGCGCCATAGAGACCCAGTACTTC. This sequence joins TRBV7-2 and TRBJ2-5; 8 bases line up with TRBD2. After removal of 5 bases from V and 4 bases from J, the junction contained 9 bases not matched to a gene. Germline CDR1 is SGHTA and CDR2 is FQGNSA. The CDR3 length is 15 residues.

The genes are TRBV27 and TRBJ1-2; 11 bases are a match to TRBD1. Losses at the gene ends were 3 bases for V and 0 bases for J; bases not matched to a gene: 6. This CDR3 comprises 17 residues. Germline CDR1 reads MNHEY; CDR2 reads SMNVEV (reference sequence). As DNA, the CDR3 is TGTGCCAGCAGTTTCGGCGGGACAGGGGGATCTAACTATGGCTACACCTTC. Translating it yields CASSFGGTGGSNYGYTF.

A note on this clonotype: An end of the junction differs from the germline gene, which may be a read error. The chain uses TRBV15 and TRBJ2-1; D assignment may be TRBD1 or TRBD2 (5 bases each). Germline loops: CDR1 LNHNV, CDR2 YYDKDF (reference sequence). This CDR3 spans 13 amino acids. CDR3 sequence: CDTSMGTHREQFF. CDR3 DNA sequence: TGTGACACCAGCATGGGGACGCATCGGGAGCAGTTCTTC.